This TCR beta chain was retrieved from a study of T cell repertoires in cytomegalovirus infection. About the research overall: Both a matching HLA type and CMV infection were indicated by public TCR beta signatures. General study points: HLA-C-restricted CMV-specific TCR beta clonotypes were dominant in the ex vivo response. Totalled public TCR beta family frequency picked out people who carried CMV plus the relevant HLA.

This clonotype was counted many times. Antigen: not known. Germline-derived CDR1 and CDR2 are LNHNV and YYDKDF (reference sequence). This CDR3 has 15 amino acids. J gave up 0 bases and V 6 bases, and 2 bases lay outside the gene matches. MiXCR was run by TCRdb on the reads, yielding one entry per CDR3 protein. The sample contains around 130,000 distinct CDR3 sequences, about 10% of which appear only once. This clonotype was sampled from a human donor in good health (CMV status not recorded). Some clones in this sample may be carry-over from other donors' samples. The chain joins TRBV15 to TRBJ2-2, with 9 bases aligning to TRBD1. The sample taken for sequencing was PBMCs. The CDR3 spells CATSDRGSNTGELFF. As DNA, the CDR3 is TGTGCCACCAGTGACAGGGGGTCGAACACCGGGGAGCTGTTTTTT.